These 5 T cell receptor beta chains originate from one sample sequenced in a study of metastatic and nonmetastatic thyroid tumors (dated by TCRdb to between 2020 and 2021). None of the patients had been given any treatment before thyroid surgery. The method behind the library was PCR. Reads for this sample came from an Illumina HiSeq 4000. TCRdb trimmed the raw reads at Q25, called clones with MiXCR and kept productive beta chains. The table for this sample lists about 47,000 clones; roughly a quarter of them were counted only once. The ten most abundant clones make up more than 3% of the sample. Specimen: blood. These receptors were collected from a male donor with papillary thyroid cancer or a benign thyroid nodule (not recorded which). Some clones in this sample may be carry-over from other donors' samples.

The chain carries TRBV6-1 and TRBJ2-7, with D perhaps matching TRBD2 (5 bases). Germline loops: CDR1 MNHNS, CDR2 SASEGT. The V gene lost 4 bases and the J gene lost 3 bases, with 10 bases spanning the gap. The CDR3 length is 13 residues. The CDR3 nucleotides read TGTGCCAGCAGTGGGGTGAGGGACTACGAGCAGTACTTC. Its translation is CASSGVRDYEQYF.

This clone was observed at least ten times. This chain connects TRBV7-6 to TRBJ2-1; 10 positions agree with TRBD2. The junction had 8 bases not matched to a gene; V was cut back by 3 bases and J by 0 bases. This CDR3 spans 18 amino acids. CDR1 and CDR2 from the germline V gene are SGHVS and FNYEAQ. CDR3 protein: CASSLGPSGRSSYNEQFF. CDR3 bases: TGTGCCAGCAGCTTGGGGCCTAGCGGGAGAAGCTCCTACAATGAGCAGTTCTTC.

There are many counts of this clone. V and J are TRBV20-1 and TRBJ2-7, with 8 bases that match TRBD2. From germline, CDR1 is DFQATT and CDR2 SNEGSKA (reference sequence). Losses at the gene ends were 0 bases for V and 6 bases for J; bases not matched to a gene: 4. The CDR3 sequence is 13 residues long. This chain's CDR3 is CSARDLSGTEQYF. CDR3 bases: TGCAGTGCTAGAGATCTTAGCGGGACCGAGCAGTACTTC.

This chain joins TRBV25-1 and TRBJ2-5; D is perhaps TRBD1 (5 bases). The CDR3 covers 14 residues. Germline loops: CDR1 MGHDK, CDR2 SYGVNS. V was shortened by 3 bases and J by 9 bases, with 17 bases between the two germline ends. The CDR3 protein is CASSESTARRPQYF. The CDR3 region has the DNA TGTGCCAGCAGTGAGTCGACAGCCCGGCGGCCCCAGTACTTC. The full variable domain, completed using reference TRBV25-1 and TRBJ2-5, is EADIYQTPRYLVIGTGKKITLECSQTMGHDKMYWYQQDPGMELHLIHYSYGVNSTEKGDLSSESTVSRIRTEHFPLTLESARPSHTSQYLCASSESTARRPQYFGPGTRLLVL.

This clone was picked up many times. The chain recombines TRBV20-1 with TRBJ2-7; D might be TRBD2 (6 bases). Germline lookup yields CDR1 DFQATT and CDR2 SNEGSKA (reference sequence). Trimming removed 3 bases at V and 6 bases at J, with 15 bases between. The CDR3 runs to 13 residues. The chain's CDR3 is CSARGDLVGEQYF. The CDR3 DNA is TGCAGTGCTAGGGGGGACTTGGTAGGCGAGCAGTACTTC.